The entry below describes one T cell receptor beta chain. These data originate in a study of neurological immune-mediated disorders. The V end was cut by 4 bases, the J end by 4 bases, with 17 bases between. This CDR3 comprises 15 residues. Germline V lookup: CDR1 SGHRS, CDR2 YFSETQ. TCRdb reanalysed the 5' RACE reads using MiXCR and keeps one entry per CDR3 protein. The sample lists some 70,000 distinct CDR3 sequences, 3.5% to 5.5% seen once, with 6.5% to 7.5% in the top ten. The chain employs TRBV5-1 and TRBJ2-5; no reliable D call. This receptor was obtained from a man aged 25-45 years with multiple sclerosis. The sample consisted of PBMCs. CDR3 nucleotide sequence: TGCGCCAGCAGCGGTCCCCGGAGCACCCGAGAGACCCAGTACTTC. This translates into CASSGPRSTRETQYF. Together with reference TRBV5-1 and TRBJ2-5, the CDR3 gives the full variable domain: KAGVTQTPRYLIKTRGQQVTLSCSPISGHRSVSWYQQTPGQGLQFLFEYFSETQRNKGNFPGRFSGRQFSNSRSEMNVSTLELGDSALYLCASSGPRSTRETQYFGPGTRLLVL.